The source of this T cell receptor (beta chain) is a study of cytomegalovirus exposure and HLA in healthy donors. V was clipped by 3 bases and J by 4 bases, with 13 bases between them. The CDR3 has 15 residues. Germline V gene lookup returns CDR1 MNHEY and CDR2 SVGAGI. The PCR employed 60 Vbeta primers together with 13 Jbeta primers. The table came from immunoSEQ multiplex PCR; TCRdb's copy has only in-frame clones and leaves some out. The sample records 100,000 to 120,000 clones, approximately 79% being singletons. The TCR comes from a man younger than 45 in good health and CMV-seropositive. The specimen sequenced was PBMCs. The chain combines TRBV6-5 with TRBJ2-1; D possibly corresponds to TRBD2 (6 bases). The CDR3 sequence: CASSYGGALYNEQFF. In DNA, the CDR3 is TGTGCCAGCAGTTATGGCGGGGCCCTATACAATGAGCAGTTCTTC.